The next 31 T cell receptor beta chains were all read from a single sample in a study of naive and memory T cell subsets (dated by TCRdb to about 2017). The library was produced with UMI-ligation and nested PCR. Sequencer: Illumina MiSeq. An equimolar mix of two oligonucleotides covering both TRBC1 and TRBC2 was used as the beta constant-region primer. Four rounds of PCR were used to amplify ligated cDNA, with nested alpha and beta constant-region primers being used together with the SP2 primer. TCRdb cleaned the public reads at Q25 with fastp, built clones with MiXCR and kept in-frame beta chains. Identical CDR3 protein sequences are pooled into one entry, listed with their most common genes and DNA. The sample records 80,000 to 95,000 distinct CDR3 sequences, roughly 9.3% of which are singletons. The top ten hold around 1.3% of the sample. Sequencing input: naive CD8+ T cells from blood. This specimen's cell subset or site label, interpreted: naive T cells, CD45RA high CD27+. All receptors come from a human donor in good health.

The chain couples TRBV4-1 to TRBJ1-5; D is undetermined. Germline V CDR1 and CDR2: MGHRA, YSYEKL. The CDR3 extends over 13 amino acids. V was cut by 3 bases and J by 4 bases, with 7 bases left in between. CDR3: CASSQSQNQPQHF. The CDR3, as DNA: TGCGCCAGCAGCCAGAGTCAAAATCAGCCCCAGCATTTT.

This sequence joins TRBV2 and TRBJ2-7; 7 positions agree with TRBD2. The CDR3 is 12 amino acids. V lost 8 bases, J lost 3 bases, and 4 bases stayed unmatched. Germline V gene lookup returns CDR1 SNHLY and CDR2 FYNNEI. This CDR3 is CASRRGDYEQYF. CDR3 sequence (DNA): TGTGCCAGCCGACGGGGGGACTACGAGCAGTACTTC.

This clonotype was observed a handful of times. The chain links TRBV7-8 to TRBJ1-5; no reliable D call. Trimming stripped 2 bases from V and 1 base from J, with 6 bases between. The CDR3 extends over 14 amino acids. From germline, CDR1 is SGHVS and CDR2 FQNEAQ. CDR3 nucleotide sequence: TGTGCCAGCAGCTTATGGGAGAGCAATCAGCCCCAGCATTTT. It specifies CASSLWESNQPQHF. Together with reference TRBV7-8 and TRBJ1-5, the CDR3 gives the full variable domain: GAGVSQSPRYKVAKRGQDVALRCDPISGHVSLFWYQQALGQGPEFLTYFQNEAQLDKSGLPSDRFFAERPEGSVSTLKIQRTQQEDSAVYLCASSLWESNQPQHFGDGTRLSIL.

This clonotype has ten or more counts. J is TRBJ2-1 and V is TRBV6-5, with 13 bases that match TRBD2. Germline V gene sequence: CDR1 MNHEY, CDR2 SVGAGI. The CDR3 extends over 18 amino acids. J lost 3 bases, V lost 7 bases, and 12 bases had no gene match. The CDR3 DNA sequence: TGTGCCAGCACCCAAGGACTAGCGGGAGAGATAGACTACAATGAGCAGTTCTTC. Protein product: CASTQGLAGEIDYNEQFF.

Many counts were recorded for this clonotype. The chain joins TRBV6-4 to TRBJ2-7; 7 nucleotides align to TRBD2. Germline CDR1 reads MRHNA; CDR2 reads SNTAGT. Trimming took 5 bases from V and 6 from J; bases not matched to a gene: 13. The CDR3 loop spans 15 amino acids. DNA for the CDR3: TGTGCCAGCAGTTTTGTGGCGGGAGTCGTCGGCGAGCAGTACTTC. Translation: CASSFVAGVVGEQYF.

This clonotype was counted many times. This chain joins TRBV9 and TRBJ2-7; D is possibly TRBD1 (7 bases). This CDR3 comprises 14 residues. Germline V lookup: CDR1 SGDLS, CDR2 YYNGEE. Trimming took off 0 bases at V and 5 bases at J, with 12 bases between the two ends. CDR3 in amino acids: CASSVEPGGHEQYF. CDR3 bases: TGTGCCAGCAGCGTAGAGCCAGGGGGGCACGAGCAGTACTTC.

This clonotype was seen only a few times. This chain connects TRBV6-5 to TRBJ1-1, with TRBD1 matching over 10 bases. Germline lookup yields CDR1 MNHEY and CDR2 SVGAGI. The CDR3 loop spans 17 amino acids. The V segment lost 5 bases and the J segment 3 bases; nucleotides outside the gene matches: 12. This CDR3 is CASSLKRGTGEDTEAFF. Here the CDR3 DNA reads TGTGCCAGCAGTCTCAAGAGAGGGACAGGGGAGGACACTGAAGCTTTCTTT.

This clonotype appeared many times. The J gene is TRBJ2-7, the V gene TRBV2; no definite D call. The CDR3 contains 10 residues. Trimming removed 7 bases from V and 3 bases from J, with 4 bases in between. The germline V gene has CDR1 SNHLY and CDR2 FYNNEI. CDR3 nucleotide sequence: TGTGCCAGCAAGGGCTACGAGCAGTACTTC. It translates to CASKGYEQYF.

V usage is TRBV5-6 and J usage is TRBJ2-1, with 11 bases that match TRBD1. The CDR3 is made up of 16 amino acids. J was trimmed by 9 bases and V by 4 bases; bases with no gene match: 12. The germline V gene encodes CDR1 SGHDT and CDR2 YYEEEE. CDR3 sequence: CASSTRTGGPPGEQFF. CDR3 DNA: TGTGCCAGCAGCACCAGGACAGGGGGCCCCCCTGGTGAGCAGTTCTTC.

The chain recombines TRBV3-1 with TRBJ2-1; a possible D gene is TRBD2 (7 bases). Germline V gene data show CDR1 as LGHDT and CDR2 as YNNKEL (reference sequence). Deletions cut 0 bases from V and 4 bases from J, with 16 bases between. The CDR3 runs 17 residues. The CDR3 DNA follows: TGTGCCAGCAGCCAAGATCCCAGCGGGACAATGTACAATGAGCAGTTCTTC. Encoded protein: CASSQDPSGTMYNEQFF.

This clonotype was counted only a few times. This chain links TRBV13 with TRBJ2-7; 7 nucleotides agree with TRBD2. Germline V CDR1 and CDR2: PRHDT, FYEKMQ (reference sequence). The CDR3 contains 13 residues. V dropped 4 bases and J dropped 9; count of bases not matched to a gene: 9. The chain's CDR3 is CASSSGTTGRQYF. CDR3 nucleotide sequence: TGTGCCAGCAGCTCCGGGACTACCGGGAGGCAGTACTTC.

This clonotype was observed many times. V is TRBV29-1 and J is TRBJ2-3; the match to TRBD2 covers 9 bases. Germline CDR1 SQVTM, CDR2 ANQGSEA. There are 14 residues in the CDR3. Trimming removed 3 bases from V and 1 base from J; junction bases left unmatched: 2. CDR3 bases: TGCAGCGTTGACCCTAGCGGGGGCACAGATACGCAGTATTTT. The encoded protein is CSVDPSGGTDTQYF.

This clonotype was recorded at least ten times. This chain connects TRBV15 to TRBJ1-1, with unresolved D. CDR3 size: 12 residues. The germline V gene encodes CDR1 LNHNV and CDR2 YYDKDF (reference sequence). V gave up 1 base and J gave up 6 bases, with 6 bases separating them. The CDR3 DNA reads TGTGCCACCAGCAGAGCTTCGTCTGAAGCTTTCTTT. Translation gives CATSRASSEAFF.

The chain links TRBV7-9 to TRBJ2-5; a possible D gene is TRBD2 (7 bases). Trimming shortened V by 5 bases and J by 6 bases, and 16 bases separated the two germline ends. The CDR3 contains 14 residues. Germline assignment: CDR1 SEHNR and CDR2 FQNEAQ (reference sequence). CDR3 residues: CASSPLGGVKTQYF. The DNA for the CDR3 is TGTGCCAGCAGCCCCCTAGGGGGGGTAAAGACCCAGTACTTC.

This clonotype was seen repeatedly, ten times or more. CDR3 in amino acids: CSARGRHRGKGTDTQYF. CDR3 coding DNA: TGCAGTGCTAGAGGACGACACAGGGGGAAAGGCACAGATACGCAGTATTTT. The chain is built from TRBV20-1 and TRBJ2-3, with 8 bases identical to TRBD1. The CDR3 totals 17 residues. CDR1 and CDR2 (germline): DFQATT, SNEGSKA (reference sequence). The ends lost 1 base at V and 1 base at J; junction bases unmatched: 10.

This clonotype appeared a few times. This chain joins TRBV20-1 and TRBJ2-7; D might be TRBD1 (5 bases). This CDR3 spans 13 amino acids. CDR1 DFQATT and CDR2 SNEGSKA come from the germline V gene (reference sequence). The ends were cut back, 5 bases at V and 3 bases at J, with 14 bases in the middle. This CDR3 reads CSAPRQTLYEQYF. The CDR3 DNA reads as TGCAGTGCTCCCCGACAGACTCTCTACGAGCAGTACTTC.

This clonotype occurred many times. The chain couples TRBV6-5 to TRBJ1-5; D unresolved. The CDR3 length is 14 residues. Germline V lookup: CDR1 MNHEY, CDR2 SVGAGI. With 0 bases removed from V and 4 bases from J, the gap between germline ends came to 7 bases. The CDR3 is CASSYSAENQPQHF. CDR3 coding DNA: TGTGCCAGCAGTTACTCCGCCGAGAATCAGCCCCAGCATTTT.

The chain combines TRBV4-1 with TRBJ2-7, with D unclear. Germline V lookup: CDR1 MGHRA, CDR2 YSYEKL. The CDR3 covers 15 residues. Trimming took 4 bases from V and 5 from J, leaving 18 bases between them. CDR3 DNA sequence: TGCGCCAGCAGCCGCCTGGGCGATAGGGCCAACGAGCAGTACTTC. The encoded protein is CASSRLGDRANEQYF.

The table lists this clonotype with a few counts. The rearrangement joins TRBV28 to TRBJ2-2; D gene uncertain. Looked up from germline, CDR1 is MDHEN and CDR2 is SYDVKM. Trimming left V 5 bases short and J 0 bases short, with 7 bases between. The CDR3 has 14 residues. CDR3 residues: CASSTPSNTGELFF. The CDR3 DNA reads TGTGCCAGCAGTACCCCCTCGAACACCGGGGAGCTGTTTTTT.

This clonotype was observed many times. V gene TRBV10-3 combines with J gene TRBJ1-1, with a possible D match to TRBD1 (5 bases). The CDR3 spans 12 residues. CDR1 is ENHRY, CDR2 SYGVKD, per germline. The V and J ends lost 2 bases and 4 bases respectively, with 5 bases between them. The CDR3 nucleotides read TGTGCCATCAGTGAGGACAGCACTGAAGCTTTCTTT. It specifies CAISEDSTEAFF.

This clonotype came up a few times. The rearrangement links TRBV7-9 to TRBJ1-5; D is undetermined. V was cut by 2 bases and J by 6 bases, with 2 bases left in between. Germline V gene data show CDR1 as SEHNR and CDR2 as FQNEAQ (reference sequence). The CDR3 is made up of 11 amino acids. CDR3 DNA: TGTGCCAGCAGCTTAAGTCAGCCCCAGCATTTT. This encodes CASSLSQPQHF.

The table lists this clonotype with a few counts. V gene TRBV6-2 or TRBV6-3 combines with J gene TRBJ2-1; D may be TRBD2 (5 bases). The CDR3 is 13 amino acids. The germline V gene has CDR1 MNHEY and CDR2 SVGEGT. V was clipped by 2 bases and J by 6 bases, with 8 bases between them. The CDR3 loop reads CASSYGSSNEQFF. The CDR3 DNA sequence: TGTGCCAGCAGTTACGGGAGTTCCAATGAGCAGTTCTTC.

In its sample, this clonotype was seen once. The chain links TRBV7-9 to TRBJ2-1, with 8 bases identical to TRBD2. The CDR3 spans 16 residues. Germline V CDR1 and CDR2: SEHNR, FQNEAQ (reference sequence). The J segment lost 4 bases and the V segment lost 4 bases, leaving 9 bases of the junction unmatched. CDR3: CASSSPVREGYNEQFF. The CDR3 coding sequence is TGTGCCAGCAGCTCACCCGTCCGGGAGGGGTACAATGAGCAGTTCTTC.

This clonotype was detected many times. The chain has TRBV12-3 or TRBV12-4 and TRBJ2-1, with TRBD2 as a possible D gene (6 bases). With 3 bases removed from V and 2 bases from J, the gap between germline ends came to 14 bases. The CDR3 loop spans 16 amino acids. In DNA, the CDR3 is TGTGCCAGCAGTTTCGACATCGGGACTGCCTACAATGAGCAGTTCTTC. Its protein product is CASSFDIGTAYNEQFF.

In its sample, this clonotype was seen many times. V is TRBV7-3 and J is TRBJ2-7; TRBD1 might be the D (6 bases). CDR3 length: 15 residues. Germline V CDR1 and CDR2: SGHTA, FQGTGA. V was shortened by 2 bases and J by 2 bases, with 13 bases between the two germline ends. The CDR3 loop is CASSLDQGTPYEQYF. Here the CDR3 DNA reads TGTGCCAGCAGCTTAGACCAGGGGACCCCCTACGAGCAGTACTTC. Filled out from reference TRBV7-3 and TRBJ2-7, the complete variable domain reads GAGVSQTPSNKVTEKGKYVELRCDPISGHTALYWYRQSLGQGPEFLIYFQGTGAADDSGLPNDRFFAVRPEGSVSTLKIQRTERGDSAVYLCASSLDQGTPYEQYFGPGTRLTVT.

This clonotype has only one observation. Because the CDR3 is missing its conserved closing phenylalanine or tryptophan, this is likely a read error. This chain's CDR3 is CATSRRRGDSYEQYL. CDR3 nucleotides: TGTGCCACCAGCCGAAGGAGGGGGGACTCCTACGAGCAGTACCTC. The genes are TRBV15 and TRBJ2-7, with D perhaps assigned TRBD1 or TRBD2 (6 bases each). This CDR3 has 15 amino acids. Germline-derived CDR1 and CDR2 are LNHNV and YYDKDF (reference sequence). The V and J ends lost 5 bases and 0 bases respectively, with 14 bases between them.

V usage is TRBV14 and J usage is TRBJ2-1; D perhaps matches TRBD2 (5 bases). Germline-derived CDR1 and CDR2 are SGHDN and FVKESK. Trimming removed 2 bases from V and 4 bases from J, with 12 bases in between. The CDR3 sequence is 15 residues long. CDR3: CASSQPPDLYNEQFF. The CDR3 bases are TGTGCCAGCAGCCAACCTCCGGACTTATACAATGAGCAGTTCTTC.

This clonotype showed up just a few times. This chain uses TRBV6-4 with TRBJ2-3; D possibly corresponds to TRBD2 (5 bases). Germline assignment: CDR1 MRHNA and CDR2 SNTAGT. V gave up 3 bases and J gave up 2 bases, with 12 bases separating them. This CDR3 contains 15 residues. The CDR3 bases are TGTGCCAGCAGTGAGGCTAGCCGAACCACAGATACGCAGTATTTT. This translates into CASSEASRTTDTQYF.

The chain couples TRBV7-9 to TRBJ2-2, with D maybe TRBD1 (6 bases). V dropped 1 base and J dropped 1 base, with 7 bases sitting between them. Germline V gene lookup returns CDR1 SEHNR and CDR2 FQNEAQ (reference sequence). The CDR3 length is 15 residues. The CDR3 region is CASSLETGNTGELFF. CDR3 coding DNA: TGTGCCAGCAGCTTAGAGACAGGGAACACCGGGGAGCTGTTTTTT.

The table lists this clonotype with many counts. The chain links TRBV11-3 to TRBJ2-1; weak D call: TRBD2 (5 bases). V was cut by 1 base and J by 5 bases, with 15 bases left in between. Germline CDR1 reads SGHNT; CDR2 reads YENEEA. This CDR3 has 16 residues. CDR3: CASSLVSGSQNNEQFF. In DNA, the CDR3 is TGTGCCAGCAGCTTAGTTAGTGGGAGTCAGAACAATGAGCAGTTCTTC. Combining the CDR3 with reference TRBV11-3 and TRBJ2-1 gives the whole variable domain EAGVVQSPRYKIIEKKQPVAFWCNPISGHNTLYWYLQNLGQGPELLIRYENEEAVDDSQLPKDRFSAERLKGVDSTLKIQPAELGDSAVYLCASSLVSGSQNNEQFFGPGTRLTVL.

The sample holds a few counts of this clonotype. The genes are TRBV28 and TRBJ2-5; D gene unclear. Germline values: CDR1 MDHEN, CDR2 SYDVKM. V shed 8 bases and J shed 2 bases, with 9 bases lying between them. The CDR3 consists of 12 residues. The CDR3 DNA is TGTGCCAGCCCGAATCTACAAGAGACCCAGTACTTC. It translates to CASPNLQETQYF.